Below are 20 T cell receptor beta chains sequenced from a single sample in a study of blood T cell repertoires in COVID-19. Method: immunoSEQ multiplex PCR; TCRdb's copy keeps in-frame clones and lacks some. The table has nearly 250,000 clones, 85% seen once. Sequenced: PBMCs or T cells enriched from blood (not recorded which). The receptors shown here come from a woman aged 45-60 years with acute COVID-19.

The chain couples TRBV5-4 to TRBJ2-5, with unresolved D. The CDR3 runs to 12 residues. V was clipped by 3 bases and J by 2 bases, with 5 bases between them. In germline, CDR1 is SGHNT, CDR2 YYREEE (reference sequence). The CDR3 is CASSSIQETQYF. The DNA for the CDR3 is TGTGCCAGCAGCTCAATTCAAGAGACCCAGTACTTC.

The V gene is TRBV2, the J gene TRBJ1-2; tentative D call: TRBD1 (6 bases). Germline lookup yields CDR1 SNHLY and CDR2 FYNNEI. The CDR3 is 15 residues long. The germline V and J ends were trimmed by 2 bases and 3 bases, with 13 bases remaining between them. The CDR3 nucleotides read TGTGCCAGCAGTGAACTCTCAGGGGTCTACTATGGCTACACCTTC. It is translated as CASSELSGVYYGYTF.

V gene TRBV6-6 combines with J gene TRBJ2-7; 8 nucleotides line up with TRBD2. The CDR3 runs 15 residues. After removal of 5 bases from V and 3 bases from J, the junction contained 9 bases not matched to a gene. CDR1 and CDR2 (germline): MNHNY, SVGAGI (reference sequence). This CDR3 reads CASSPPGLVDYEQYF. The CDR3 nucleotides are TGTGCCAGCAGTCCCCCGGGACTAGTAGACTACGAGCAGTACTTC.

V usage is TRBV7-9 and J usage is TRBJ1-1; TRBD1 might be the D (6 bases). This CDR3 is 15 amino acids long. Germline-derived CDR1 and CDR2 are SEHNR and FQNEAQ (reference sequence). Trimming removed 1 base at V and 10 bases at J, with 19 bases between. The CDR3 here is CASSLEIGTRPAAFF. The CDR3 DNA is TGTGCCAGCAGCTTAGAGATTGGGACACGGCCGGCAGCTTTCTTT. Drawing the rest from reference TRBV7-9 and TRBJ1-1, the complete variable domain is DTGVSQNPRHKITKRGQNVTFRCDPISEHNRLYWYRQTLGQGPEFLTYFQNEAQLEKSRLLSDRFSAERPKGSFSTLEIQRTEQGDSAMYLCASSLEIGTRPAAFFGQGTRLTVV.

The chain couples TRBV19 to TRBJ1-2; tentatively, D is TRBD1 (6 bases). This CDR3 spans 12 amino acids. Trimming removed 7 bases from V and 4 bases from J, with 10 bases in between. Germline V gene data show CDR1 as LNHDA and CDR2 as SQIVND (reference sequence). CDR3 sequence reads: CASTLDSYGYTF. The CDR3, as DNA: TGTGCCAGTACCCTGGACAGCTATGGCTACACCTTC.

This clone was counted once. The chain joins TRBV19 to TRBJ1-1; perhaps TRBD1 as D (5 bases). Germline CDR1 LNHDA, CDR2 SQIVND (reference sequence). V was cut by 3 bases and J by 3 bases, with 11 bases left in between. The CDR3 sequence is 14 residues long. The DNA for the CDR3 is TGTGCCAGTAGTATTTGGTCCAGGGACACTGAAGCTTTCTTT. Residues: CASSIWSRDTEAFF.

The chain recombines TRBV18 with TRBJ1-2, with a weak D call TRBD1 (6 bases). With 2 bases removed from V and 6 bases from J, the gap between germline ends came to 13 bases. CDR1 is KGHSH and CDR2 is LQKENI in the germline V gene. CDR3 size: 14 residues. The CDR3 is CASSPSGTPHGYTF. CDR3 bases: TGTGCCAGCTCACCATCCGGGACACCCCATGGCTACACCTTC.

The chain has TRBV21-1 and TRBJ1-1; the D call in the table, TRBD1, was not verified against the DNA. TRBV21-1 is classified as a pseudogene. The CDR3 sequence is 16 residues long. In DNA form, the CDR3 reads TGTGCCAGCAGCCCGTGGGACAGGCACATGAACACTGAAGCTTTCTTT. Translation gives CASSPWDRHMNTEAFF.

The DNA for the CDR3 is TGTGCCAGCAGCTCAGGACAGGGTAGCAATCAGCCCCAGCATTTT. This sequence encodes CASSSGQGSNQPQHF. The chain couples TRBV7-8 to TRBJ1-5; TRBD1 agrees at 8 bases. Germline loops: CDR1 SGHVS, CDR2 FQNEAQ. After removal of 4 bases from V and 0 bases from J, the junction contained 2 bases not matched to a gene. This CDR3 comprises 15 residues.

The CDR3 spells CATLRGVRDTQYF. CDR3 coding DNA: TGTGCCACCCTCCGTGGAGTGAGAGATACGCAGTATTTT. The chain combines TRBV10-3 with TRBJ2-3; D is unclear. Germline assignment: CDR1 ENHRY and CDR2 SYGVKD. Between the trimmed V and J ends, which lost 10 bases and 5 bases, there was a span of 16 bases. The CDR3 covers 13 residues.

V and J are TRBV9 and TRBJ2-1, with 7 bases fitting TRBD2. J was trimmed by 5 bases and V by 0 bases; bases with no gene match: 11. The CDR3 loop spans 17 amino acids. Germline V gene sequence: CDR1 SGDLS, CDR2 YYNGEE. The CDR3 region is CASSVDLTGGLNNEQFF. Here the CDR3 DNA reads TGTGCCAGCAGCGTAGATCTAACGGGGGGACTGAACAATGAGCAGTTCTTC.

This clone was counted between two and nine times. V is TRBV6-5 and J is TRBJ2-2; 9 positions match TRBD1. V lost 6 bases, J lost 4 bases, and 6 bases stayed unmatched. CDR3 length equals 15 residues. Looked up from germline, CDR1 is MNHEY and CDR2 is SVGAGI. The CDR3 DNA reads as TGTGCCAGCAGACCGGACAGGGGATTCACCGGGGAGCTGTTTTTT. This translates into CASRPDRGFTGELFF.

J is TRBJ2-7 and V is TRBV4-3; no definite D call. The CDR3 covers 13 residues. The germline V gene has CDR1 LGHNA and CDR2 YSLEER. V was cut by 4 bases and J by 2 bases, with 9 bases left in between. The CDR3 DNA reads as TGCGCCAGCAGCCCTGAGGTGACCTACGAGCAGTACTTC. This codes for CASSPEVTYEQYF.

This sequence joins TRBV7-9 and TRBJ2-1, with a weak D call TRBD1 (5 bases). Trimming took off 0 bases at V and 0 bases at J, with 9 bases between the two ends. The CDR3 has 16 residues. Per germline, CDR1 SEHNR and CDR2 FQNEAQ (reference sequence). The DNA for the CDR3 is TGTGCCAGCAGCTTAGCGGCAGGGCACTCCTACAATGAGCAGTTCTTC. It is translated as CASSLAAGHSYNEQFF.

This chain links TRBV29-1 with TRBJ1-3; D gene unclear. The V end lost 1 base, the J end lost 2 bases, and 6 bases lay between the germline ends. Germline V CDR1 and CDR2: SQVTM, ANQGSEA. The CDR3 is 13 amino acids. CDR3 sequence: CSVEGGAGNTIYF. Here the CDR3 DNA reads TGCAGCGTTGAAGGCGGTGCTGGAAACACCATATATTTT. The full variable domain, rest sourced from reference TRBV29-1 and TRBJ1-3, is SAVISQKPSRDICQRGTSLTIQCQVDSQVTMMFWYRQQPGQSLTLIATANQGSEATYESGFVIDKFPISRPNLTFSTLTVSNMSPEDSSIYLCSVEGGAGNTIYFGEGSWLTVV.

The V and J genes are TRBV30 and TRBJ2-3, with a tentative D call TRBD1 (6 bases). Trimming shortened V by 1 base and J by 3 bases, and 14 bases separated the two germline ends. The germline V gene has CDR1 GTSNPN and CDR2 SVGIG (reference sequence). The CDR3 sequence is 15 residues long. The CDR3 coding sequence is TGTGCCTGGAGTGCTTTAAAAGGGGGAACAGATACGCAGTATTTT. It translates to CAWSALKGGTDTQYF.

The rearrangement uses TRBV7-2 and TRBJ2-1; weak D call: TRBD2 (5 bases). This CDR3 is 15 amino acids long. Germline V gives CDR1 SGHTA, CDR2 FQGNSA. The ends were cut back, 0 bases at V and 2 bases at J, with 8 bases in the middle. The CDR3 spells CASSLATGTYNEQFF. As DNA, the CDR3 is TGTGCCAGCAGCTTAGCGACGGGAACCTACAATGAGCAGTTCTTC.

This chain connects TRBV13 to TRBJ2-1; 11 bases align to TRBD2. This CDR3 has 16 residues. The V gene's germline CDR1 is PRHDT and CDR2 FYEKMQ (reference sequence). V was pared by 4 bases and J by 10 bases, with 12 bases of the junction left unmatched. In DNA form, the CDR3 reads TGTGCCAGCAGCTCCCTACTAGCGGGGGCCGTCGGAGAGCAGTTCTTC. The encoded protein is CASSSLLAGAVGEQFF.

V gene TRBV19 combines with J gene TRBJ1-4; 8 nucleotides line up with TRBD1. The CDR3 consists of 15 residues. The junction had 16 bases not matched to a gene; V was cut back by 11 bases and J by 8 bases. CDR1 is LNHDA and CDR2 is SQIVND in the germline V gene (reference sequence). The CDR3 DNA reads as TGTGCCTGTAACCAGGGGGTTGACAGGGGAGAAAAACTGTTTTTT. Encoded protein: CACNQGVDRGEKLFF. The whole variable domain, filled in from reference TRBV19 and TRBJ1-4, reads DGGITQSPKYLFRKEGQNVTLSCEQNLNHDAMYWYRQDPGQGLRLIYYSQIVNDFQKGDIAEGYSVSREKKESFPLTVTSAQKNPTAFYLCACNQGVDRGEKLFFGSGTQLSVL.

This clone was recorded only once. Other DNA variants within this sample encode the same CDR3. The chain joins TRBV7-2 to TRBJ2-2, with TRBD2 matching over 9 bases. This CDR3 comprises 16 residues. V was clipped by 6 bases and J by 0 bases; unmatched bases: 5. Germline V gene lookup returns CDR1 SGHTA and CDR2 FQGNSA. CDR3 nucleotide sequence: TGTGCCAGCAGTCTCAGCGGGGGGCCGAACACCGGGGAGCTGTTTTTT. Its translation: CASSLSGGPNTGELFF. The entire variable domain, with the rest obtained from reference TRBV7-2 and TRBJ2-2, is as follows: GAGVSQSPSNKVTEKGKDVELRCDPISGHTALYWYRQSLGQGLEFLIYFQGNSAPDKSGLPSDRFSAERTGGSVSTLTIQRTQQEDSAVYLCASSLSGGPNTGELFFGEGSRLTVL.